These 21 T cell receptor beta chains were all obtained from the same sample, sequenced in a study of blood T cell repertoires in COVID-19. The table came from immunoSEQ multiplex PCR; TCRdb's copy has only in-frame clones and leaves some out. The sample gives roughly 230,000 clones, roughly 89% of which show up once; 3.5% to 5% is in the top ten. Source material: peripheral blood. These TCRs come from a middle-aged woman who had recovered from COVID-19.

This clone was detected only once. CDR3 residues: CASSFAQSDTQYF. The CDR3, as DNA: TGTGCCAGCAGTTTCGCCCAGTCAGATACGCAGTATTTT. The chain uses TRBV27 and TRBJ2-3; no clear D gene. CDR3 length equals 13 residues. The ends were cut back, 3 bases at V and 4 bases at J, with 8 bases in the middle. Germline V gene lookup returns CDR1 MNHEY and CDR2 SMNVEV (reference sequence).

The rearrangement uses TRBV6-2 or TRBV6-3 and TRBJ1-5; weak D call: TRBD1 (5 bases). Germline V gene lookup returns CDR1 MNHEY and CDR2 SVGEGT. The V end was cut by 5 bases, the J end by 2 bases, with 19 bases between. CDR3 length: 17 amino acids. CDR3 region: CASSEGRFPSGNQPQHF. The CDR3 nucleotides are TGTGCCAGCAGTGAGGGGAGGTTCCCTTCGGGCAATCAGCCCCAGCATTTT.

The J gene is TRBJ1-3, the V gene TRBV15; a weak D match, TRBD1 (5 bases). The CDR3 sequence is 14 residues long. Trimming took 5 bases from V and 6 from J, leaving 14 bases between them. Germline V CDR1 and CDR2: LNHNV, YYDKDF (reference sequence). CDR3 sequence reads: CATSSGHIINTIYF. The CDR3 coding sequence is TGTGCCACCAGCTCAGGGCATATCATAAACACCATATATTTT. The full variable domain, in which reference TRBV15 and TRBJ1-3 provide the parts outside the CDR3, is DAMVIQNPRYQVTQFGKPVTLSCSQTLNHNVMYWYQQKSSQAPKLLFHYYDKDFNNEADTPDNFQSRRPNTSFCFLDIRSPGLGDTAMYLCATSSGHIINTIYFGEGSWLTVV.

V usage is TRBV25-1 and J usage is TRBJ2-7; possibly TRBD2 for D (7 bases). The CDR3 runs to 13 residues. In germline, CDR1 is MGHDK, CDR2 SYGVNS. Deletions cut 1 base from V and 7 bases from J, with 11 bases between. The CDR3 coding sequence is TGTGCCAGCAGTGAATTTGAGGGGGGGGAGCAGTACTTC. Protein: CASSEFEGGEQYF.

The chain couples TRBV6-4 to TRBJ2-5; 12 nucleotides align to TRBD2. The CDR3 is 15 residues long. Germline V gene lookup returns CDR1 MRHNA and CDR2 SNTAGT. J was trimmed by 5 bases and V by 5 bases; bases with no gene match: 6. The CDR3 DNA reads TGTGCCAGCAGTCAACTAGCGGGGGGCCAGGAGACCCAGTACTTC. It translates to CASSQLAGGQETQYF.

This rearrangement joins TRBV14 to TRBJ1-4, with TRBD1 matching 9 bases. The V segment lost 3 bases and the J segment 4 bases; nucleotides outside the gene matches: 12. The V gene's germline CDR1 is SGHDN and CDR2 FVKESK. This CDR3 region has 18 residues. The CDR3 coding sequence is TGTGCCAGCAGCCATCATTTCGGAGGACAGGGGATTAATGAAAAACTGTTTTTT. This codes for CASSHHFGGQGINEKLFF.

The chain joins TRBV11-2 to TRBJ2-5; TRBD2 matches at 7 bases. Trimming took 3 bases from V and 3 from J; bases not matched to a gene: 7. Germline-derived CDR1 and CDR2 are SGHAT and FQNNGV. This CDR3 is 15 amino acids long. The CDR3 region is CASSFAAGREETQYF. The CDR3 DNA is TGTGCCAGCAGCTTTGCAGCGGGAAGAGAAGAGACCCAGTACTTC. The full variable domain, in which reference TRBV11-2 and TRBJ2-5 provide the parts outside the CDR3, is EAGVAQSPRYKIIEKRQSVAFWCNPISGHATLYWYQQILGQGPKLLIQFQNNGVVDDSQLPKDRFSAERLKGVDSTLKIQPAKLEDSAVYLCASSFAAGREETQYFGPGTRLLVL.

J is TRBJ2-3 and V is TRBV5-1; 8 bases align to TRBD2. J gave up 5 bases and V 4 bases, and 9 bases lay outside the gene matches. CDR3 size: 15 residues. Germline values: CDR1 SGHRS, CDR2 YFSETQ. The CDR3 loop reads CASSPVGGDGDTQYF. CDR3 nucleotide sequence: TGCGCCAGCAGCCCAGTCGGGGGGGATGGAGATACGCAGTATTTT.

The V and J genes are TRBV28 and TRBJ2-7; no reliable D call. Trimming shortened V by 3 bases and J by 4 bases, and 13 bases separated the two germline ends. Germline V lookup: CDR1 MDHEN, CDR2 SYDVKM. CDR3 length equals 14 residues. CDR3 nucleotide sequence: TGTGCCAGCAGTTTCTTCCCTGACAAGTACGAGCAGTACTTC. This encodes CASSFFPDKYEQYF.

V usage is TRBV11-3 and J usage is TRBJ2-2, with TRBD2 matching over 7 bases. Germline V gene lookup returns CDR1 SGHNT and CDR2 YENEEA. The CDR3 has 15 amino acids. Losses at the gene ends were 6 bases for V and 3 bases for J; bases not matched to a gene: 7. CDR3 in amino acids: CASRGPTSYTGELFF. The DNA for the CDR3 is TGTGCCAGCAGAGGTCCGACTAGCTACACCGGGGAGCTGTTTTTT.

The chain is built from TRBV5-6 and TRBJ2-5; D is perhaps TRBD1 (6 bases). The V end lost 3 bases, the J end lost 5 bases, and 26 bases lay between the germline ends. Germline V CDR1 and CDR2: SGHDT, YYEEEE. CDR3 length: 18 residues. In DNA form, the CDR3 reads TGTGCCAGCAGCTCGACAAAAGCCTGGAAAGGACAGAGTGAGACCCAGTACTTC. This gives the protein CASSSTKAWKGQSETQYF.

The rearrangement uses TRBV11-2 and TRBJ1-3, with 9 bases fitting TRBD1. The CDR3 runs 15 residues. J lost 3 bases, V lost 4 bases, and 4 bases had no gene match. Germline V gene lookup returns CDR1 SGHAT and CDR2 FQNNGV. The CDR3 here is CASSWTGEVGNTIYF. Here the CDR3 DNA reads TGTGCCAGCAGCTGGACAGGGGAGGTTGGAAACACCATATATTTT.

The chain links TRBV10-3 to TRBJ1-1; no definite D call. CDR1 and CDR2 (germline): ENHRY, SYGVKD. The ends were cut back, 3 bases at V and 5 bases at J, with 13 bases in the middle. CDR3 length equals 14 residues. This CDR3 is CAISDSTRITEAFF. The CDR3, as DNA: TGTGCCATCAGTGACTCTACGCGGATAACTGAAGCTTTCTTT.

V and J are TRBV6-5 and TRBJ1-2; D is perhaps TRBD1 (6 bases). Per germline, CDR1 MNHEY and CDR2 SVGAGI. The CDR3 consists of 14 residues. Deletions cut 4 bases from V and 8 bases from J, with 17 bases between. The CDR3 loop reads CASSSLGRGNGYTF. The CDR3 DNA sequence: TGTGCCAGCAGTTCATTAGGCAGGGGAAACGGCTACACCTTC.

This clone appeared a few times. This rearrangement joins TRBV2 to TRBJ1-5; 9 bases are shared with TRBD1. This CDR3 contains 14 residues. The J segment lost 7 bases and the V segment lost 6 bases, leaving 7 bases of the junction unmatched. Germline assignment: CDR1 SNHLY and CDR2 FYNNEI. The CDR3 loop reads CASSPGQGEQPQHF. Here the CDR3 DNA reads TGTGCCAGCAGCCCGGGACAGGGAGAACAGCCCCAGCATTTT.

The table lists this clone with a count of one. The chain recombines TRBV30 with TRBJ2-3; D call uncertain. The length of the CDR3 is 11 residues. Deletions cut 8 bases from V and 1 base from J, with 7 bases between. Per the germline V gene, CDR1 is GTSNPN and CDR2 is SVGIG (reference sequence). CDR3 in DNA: TGTGCCCACGAGGGCACAGATACGCAGTATTTT. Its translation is CAHEGTDTQYF.

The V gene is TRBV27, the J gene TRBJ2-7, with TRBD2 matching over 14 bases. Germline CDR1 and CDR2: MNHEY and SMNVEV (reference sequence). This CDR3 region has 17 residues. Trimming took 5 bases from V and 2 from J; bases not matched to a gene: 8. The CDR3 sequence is CASSPRPGLAGAYEQYV. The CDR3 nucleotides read TGTGCCAGCAGTCCGCGACCGGGACTAGCGGGGGCCTACGAGCAGTACGTC.

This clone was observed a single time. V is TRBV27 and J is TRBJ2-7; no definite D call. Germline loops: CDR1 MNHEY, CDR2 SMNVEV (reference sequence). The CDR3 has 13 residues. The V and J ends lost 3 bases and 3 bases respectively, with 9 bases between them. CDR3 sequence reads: CASSFRLGYEQYV. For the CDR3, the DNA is TGTGCCAGCAGTTTTCGACTTGGCTACGAGCAGTACGTC.

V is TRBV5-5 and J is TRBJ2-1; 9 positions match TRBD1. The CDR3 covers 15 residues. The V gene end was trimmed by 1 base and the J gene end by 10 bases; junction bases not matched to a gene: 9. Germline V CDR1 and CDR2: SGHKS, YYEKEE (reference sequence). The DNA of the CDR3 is TGTGCCAGCAGCTTGAATTGGGACAGGGCAGGGGAGCAGTTCTTC. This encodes CASSLNWDRAGEQFF.

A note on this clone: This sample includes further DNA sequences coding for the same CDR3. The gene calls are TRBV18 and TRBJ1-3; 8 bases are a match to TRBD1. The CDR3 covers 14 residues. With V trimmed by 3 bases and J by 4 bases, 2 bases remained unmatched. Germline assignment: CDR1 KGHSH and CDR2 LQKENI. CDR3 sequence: CASSPDRVGNTIYF. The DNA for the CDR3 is TGTGCCAGCTCACCGGACAGGGTCGGAAACACCATATATTTT.

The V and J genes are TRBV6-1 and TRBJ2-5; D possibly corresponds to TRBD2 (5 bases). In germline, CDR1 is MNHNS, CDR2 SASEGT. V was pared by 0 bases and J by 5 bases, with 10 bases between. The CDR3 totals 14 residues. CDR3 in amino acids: CASSEAQEVETQYF. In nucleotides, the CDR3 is TGTGCCAGCAGTGAAGCTCAGGAGGTGGAGACCCAGTACTTC.